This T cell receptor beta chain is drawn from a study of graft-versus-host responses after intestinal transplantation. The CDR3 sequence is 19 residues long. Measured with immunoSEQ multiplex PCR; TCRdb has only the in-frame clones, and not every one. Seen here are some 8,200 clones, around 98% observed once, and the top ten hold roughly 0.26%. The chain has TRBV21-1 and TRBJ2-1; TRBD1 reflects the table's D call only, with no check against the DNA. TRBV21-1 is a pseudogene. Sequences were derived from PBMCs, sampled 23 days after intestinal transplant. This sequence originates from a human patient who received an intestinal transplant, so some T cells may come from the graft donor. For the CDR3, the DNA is TGTGCCAGCAGCAAATTCATCGAACCCGGGACAGGGACCAACAATGAGCAGTTCTTC. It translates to CASSKFIEPGTGTNNEQFF.